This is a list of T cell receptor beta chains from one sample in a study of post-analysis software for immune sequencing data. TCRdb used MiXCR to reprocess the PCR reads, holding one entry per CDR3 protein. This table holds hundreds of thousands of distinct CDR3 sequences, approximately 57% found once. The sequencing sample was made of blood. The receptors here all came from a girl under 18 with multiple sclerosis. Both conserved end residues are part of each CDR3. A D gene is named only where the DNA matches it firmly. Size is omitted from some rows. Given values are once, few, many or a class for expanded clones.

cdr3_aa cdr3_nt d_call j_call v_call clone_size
CSVDQASLRETQYF TGCAGCGTTGATCAGGCCAGCCTTCGGGAGACCCAGTACTTC NA TRBJ2-5 TRBV29-1 few
CASSRSTGIPFHEQYF TGCGCCAGCAGCCGATCTACAGGGATCCCCTTCCACGAGCAGTACTTC NA TRBJ2-7 TRBV5-1 NA
CAISEDPGGKLFF TGTGCCATCAGCGAGGACCCGGGGGGAAAACTGTTTTTT NA TRBJ1-4 TRBV10-3 few
CAISPGTSGDTQYF TGTGCCATCAGTCCCGGGACTAGCGGAGATACGCAGTATTTT TRBD2 TRBJ2-3 TRBV10-3 few
CASSDSLRLAWDEQFF TGTGCCAGCAGTGACTCTTTGAGGCTAGCCTGGGATGAGCAGTTCTTC NA TRBJ2-1 TRBV6-4 NA
CSARSGTSGNKKQETQYF TGCAGTGCTAGATCCGGGACTAGCGGGAATAAAAAGCAAGAGACCCAGTACTTC TRBD2 TRBJ2-5 TRBV20-1 few
CASSLGLRDEGEQYF TGTGCCAGCAGCTTAGGGCTGCGGGACGAGGGCGAGCAGTACTTC NA TRBJ2-7 TRBV7-8 NA
CASRPTGANSGANVLTF TGTGCTAGCAGACCAACAGGGGCCAACTCTGGGGCCAACGTCCTGACTTTC TRBD1 TRBJ2-6 TRBV12-3/TRBV12-4 NA
CASSDSIGQGKRYNEQFF TGTGCCAGCAGTGACTCGATCGGTCAGGGCAAGAGATACAATGAGCAGTTCTTC NA TRBJ2-1 TRBV6-4 NA
CASSSRVNYGYTF TGTGCCAGCAGTTCCCGGGTTAACTATGGCTACACCTTC NA TRBJ1-2 TRBV12-3/TRBV12-4 NA
CSASLGTATTYGYTF TGCAGTGCTAGTTTAGGGACAGCGACGACCTATGGCTACACCTTC TRBD1 TRBJ1-2 TRBV20-1 NA
CASSQERASGGIDVPYEQYF TGTGCCAGCAGCCAAGAAAGGGCTAGCGGGGGAATAGACGTACCCTACGAGCAGTACTTC TRBD2 TRBJ2-7 TRBV4-2 NA
CSAARAETNYGYTF TGCAGTGCTGCCAGGGCAGAAACCAACTATGGCTACACCTTC NA TRBJ1-2 TRBV20-1 NA